A single sample gave rise to the 30 T cell receptor beta chains below, sequenced in a study of post-analysis software for immune sequencing data. General study findings and limits: The study found TRBV5-6, TRBV5-1 and TRBV20-1 among a few TRBV segments more frequent in patients than controls.

Their cognate antigens are unknown. Unique molecular identifiers featured in each of the TCR beta cDNA libraries. MiXCR, applied by TCRdb to the PCR reads, yields one record per CDR3 protein. This sample has about 820,000 distinct CDR3 sequences, with roughly 50% found just once. Sequenced sample: blood. Receptor source: a girl under 18 with multiple sclerosis.

The chain recombines TRBV6-6 with TRBJ2-1, with 14 positions matching TRBD2. Germline V lookup: CDR1 MNHNY, CDR2 SVGAGI (reference sequence). This CDR3 is 16 amino acids long. Trimming removed 6 bases from V and 4 bases from J; junction bases left unmatched: 5. CDR3 sequence: CASSAGTSGRYNEQFF. CDR3 nucleotides: TGTGCCAGCAGCGCCGGGACTAGCGGGAGATACAATGAGCAGTTCTTC.

This sequence joins TRBV15 and TRBJ2-1; 7 nucleotides match TRBD1. Germline V gene data show CDR1 as LNHNV and CDR2 as YYDKDF (reference sequence). V lost 0 bases and J lost 13; bases outside the gene matches: 12. This CDR3 has 15 residues. This chain's CDR3 is CATSRENRGWQDQFF. As DNA, the CDR3 is TGTGCCACCAGCAGAGAAAACAGGGGCTGGCAGGACCAGTTCTTC.

The CDR3 spells CASSHASGRPGNEQFF. CDR3 nucleotides: TGTGCCAGCAGCCATGCTAGCGGGAGGCCGGGGAATGAGCAGTTCTTC. V and J are TRBV5-6 and TRBJ2-1; 11 bases are a match to TRBD2. CDR3 length: 16 amino acids. J was trimmed by 7 bases and V by 4 bases; bases with no gene match: 10. Germline loops: CDR1 SGHDT, CDR2 YYEEEE.

The genes are TRBV6-5 and TRBJ2-7, with 14 bases aligning to TRBD2. Per germline, CDR1 MNHEY and CDR2 SVGAGI. This CDR3 region has 13 residues. V dropped 8 bases and J dropped 5; count of bases not matched to a gene: 2. CDR3 in amino acids: CASGTSGSNEQYF. CDR3 bases: TGTGCCAGCGGGACTAGCGGGAGCAACGAGCAGTACTTC.

This chain joins TRBV12-3 or TRBV12-4 and TRBJ1-5; 8 bases agree with TRBD1. The CDR3 totals 16 residues. Germline trimming cut 6 bases from V and 1 base from J; bases unmatched to any gene: 8. CDR3 coding DNA: TGTGCCAGCAGCCCCAGGGGGCATCTGAGCAATCAGCCCCAGCATTTT. It is translated as CASSPRGHLSNQPQHF.

The chain carries TRBV20-1 and TRBJ2-3; 9 positions agree with TRBD2. The CDR3 is 15 residues long. Per the germline V gene, CDR1 is DFQATT and CDR2 is SNEGSKA (reference sequence). The ends lost 6 bases at V and 6 bases at J; junction bases unmatched: 13. As DNA, the CDR3 is TGCAGTGCCCGTACCGGCGGGGGGGCAACTGATACGCAGTATTTT. This translates into CSARTGGGATDTQYF.

The chain recombines TRBV14 with TRBJ2-7; TRBD1 is a possible D gene (6 bases). CDR1 is SGHDN and CDR2 is FVKESK in the germline V gene. V lost 5 bases to trimming and J lost 2 bases, with 16 bases between them. The CDR3 extends over 15 amino acids. Here the CDR3 reads CASSEGTRRAYEQYF. The DNA of the CDR3 is TGTGCCAGCAGCGAAGGGACACGGCGAGCCTACGAGCAGTACTTC.

The V and J genes are TRBV6-2 or TRBV6-3 and TRBJ2-5, with D hard to call. Looked up from germline, CDR1 is MNHEY and CDR2 is SVGEGT. The CDR3 consists of 11 residues. Trimming removed 7 bases from V and 2 bases from J, with 5 bases in between. CDR3 amino acids: CASTQQETQYF. For the CDR3, the DNA is TGTGCCAGCACTCAACAAGAGACCCAGTACTTC.

The genes are TRBV12-3 or TRBV12-4 and TRBJ2-1; D gene ambiguous. The CDR3 spans 13 residues. Trimming left V 0 bases short and J 7 bases short, with 7 bases between. CDR3 in DNA: TGTGCCAGCAGTTTAGCGCTAGGGAATGAGCAGTTCTTC. Translating it yields CASSLALGNEQFF.

This chain uses TRBV25-1 with TRBJ1-1; D gene unclear. This CDR3 has 13 residues. Germline CDR1 and CDR2: MGHDK and SYGVNS. V was cut by 4 bases and J by 0 bases, with 6 bases left in between. CDR3 protein: CASSGTLNTEAFF. In DNA form, the CDR3 reads TGTGCCAGCAGTGGGACTTTGAACACTGAAGCTTTCTTT.

The chain has TRBV29-1 and TRBJ2-3; no clear D. The CDR3 spans 12 residues. The germline V gene encodes CDR1 SQVTM and CDR2 ANQGSEA. Trimming took off 3 bases at V and 2 bases at J, with 6 bases between the two ends. The CDR3 sequence: CSVDAVTDTQYF. CDR3 coding DNA: TGCAGCGTTGACGCGGTCACAGATACGCAGTATTTT.

This sequence joins TRBV20-1 and TRBJ1-4, with D unresolved. The length of the CDR3 is 13 residues. Trimming removed 6 bases at V and 4 bases at J, with 12 bases between. Germline CDR1 and CDR2: DFQATT and SNEGSKA (reference sequence). CDR3 in amino acids: CSAPDGINEKLFF. For the CDR3, the DNA is TGCAGTGCCCCTGACGGAATTAATGAAAAACTGTTTTTT.

The chain joins TRBV20-1 to TRBJ1-2; D might be TRBD1 (6 bases). The V and J ends lost 1 base and 6 bases respectively, with 12 bases between them. The CDR3 has 13 amino acids. Germline V gene sequence: CDR1 DFQATT, CDR2 SNEGSKA (reference sequence). The CDR3 region has the DNA TGCAGTGCTAGAGGGGGGGCAAGGCATGGCTACACCTTC. Translation: CSARGGARHGYTF.

The rearrangement uses TRBV12-3 or TRBV12-4 and TRBJ1-2, with no clear D. The CDR3 consists of 13 residues. Trimming took off 3 bases at V and 4 bases at J, with 9 bases between the two ends. CDR3 sequence: CASSLKVPYGYTF. The CDR3 bases are TGTGCCAGCAGTTTGAAAGTACCCTATGGCTACACCTTC.

This clonotype was observed once. The CDR3 coding sequence is TGTGCCAGCAGTACCCGATCGGGGAAAACCAATGAGCAGTTCTTC. This codes for CASSTRSGKTNEQFF. The V call is TRBV6-5, the J call TRBJ2-1; D possibly corresponds to TRBD2 (5 bases). CDR1 and CDR2 (germline): MNHEY, SVGAGI. The germline V and J ends were trimmed by 5 bases and 6 bases, with 17 bases remaining between them. This CDR3 comprises 15 residues.

CDR3 in DNA: TGTGCCAGCAGCCAAGGGACGGGGGTCGGGCGATCCCACAATGAGCAGTTCTTC. Its translation is CASSQGTGVGRSHNEQFF. The chain couples TRBV14 to TRBJ2-1; TRBD2 might be the D (6 bases). With 1 base removed from V and 5 bases from J, the gap between germline ends came to 21 bases. Germline V gene lookup returns CDR1 SGHDN and CDR2 FVKESK. This CDR3 contains 18 residues.

The CDR3 nucleotides read TGCGCCAGCAGCTTGGAAGCCAGGGCTAATGAGCAGTTCTTC. This translates into CASSLEARANEQFF. V gene TRBV5-1 combines with J gene TRBJ2-1; D is possibly TRBD1 (5 bases). This CDR3 comprises 14 residues. Trimming took off 0 bases at V and 7 bases at J, with 11 bases between the two ends. The V gene's germline CDR1 is SGHRS and CDR2 YFSETQ. Complete variable domain (other parts from reference TRBV5-1 and TRBJ2-1): KAGVTQTPRYLIKTRGQQVTLSCSPISGHRSVSWYQQTPGQGLQFLFEYFSETQRNKGNFPGRFSGRQFSNSRSEMNVSTLELGDSALYLCASSLEARANEQFFGPGTRLTVL.

The gene calls are TRBV19 and TRBJ2-5, with TRBD1 matching 7 bases. The J call may be in error: the DNA end matches TRBJ2-7 better. This CDR3 has 13 residues. The germline gives CDR1 LNHDA, CDR2 SQIVND (reference sequence). In nucleotides, the CDR3 is TGTGCCAGTAGTACACAGGGGAGCTACGAGCAGTACTTC. Protein product: CASSTQGSYEQYF.

This clonotype was found a few times. This chain joins TRBV20-1 and TRBJ1-2, with no clear D. Per germline, CDR1 DFQATT and CDR2 SNEGSKA (reference sequence). The CDR3 spans 12 residues. V was trimmed by 0 bases and J by 3 bases, leaving 5 bases between them. The DNA for the CDR3 is TGCAGTGCTAGAGATCAGCACTATGGCTACACCTTC. It specifies CSARDQHYGYTF.

This clonotype showed up just a few times. The rearrangement uses TRBV9 and TRBJ2-7; TRBD1 aligns across 9 bases. The CDR3 runs to 15 residues. The germline CDR1 and CDR2 sequences are SGDLS and YYNGEE. V lost 4 bases, J lost 2 bases, and 7 bases stayed unmatched. The DNA of the CDR3 is TGTGCCAGCAGCTCCCGGGACAGGGACACCTACGAGCAGTACTTC. It specifies CASSSRDRDTYEQYF.

The chain links TRBV5-6 to TRBJ2-7, with D uncertain. Germline V gene sequence: CDR1 SGHDT, CDR2 YYEEEE. There are 16 residues in the CDR3. Trimming removed 4 bases at V and 0 bases at J, with 17 bases between. In DNA form, the CDR3 reads TGTGCCAGCAGCCCTCGCGAGTTCTACGACTCCTACGAGCAGTACTTC. This codes for CASSPREFYDSYEQYF.

This rearrangement joins TRBV4-1 to TRBJ2-6; D is unclear. Deletions cut 0 bases from V and 2 bases from J, with 11 bases between. CDR3 length equals 17 residues. Germline CDR1 and CDR2: MGHRA and YSYEKL. The CDR3 loop is CASSQEGTVPGANVLTF. For the CDR3, the DNA is TGCGCCAGCAGCCAAGAGGGCACAGTGCCTGGGGCCAACGTCCTGACTTTC.

The chain links TRBV11-1 to TRBJ2-1, with D maybe TRBD1 (5 bases). Germline loops: CDR1 SGHAT, CDR2 FQDESV (reference sequence). The CDR3 length is 20 residues. V was pared by 5 bases and J by 0 bases, with 26 bases between. The CDR3 nucleotides read TGTGCCAGCAGCCCCCGACAGTTTTCGTTATTGGATAGCTCCTACAATGAGCAGTTCTTC. This codes for CASSPRQFSLLDSSYNEQFF.

The chain uses TRBV12-3 or TRBV12-4 and TRBJ1-1; D unclear. The CDR3 covers 13 residues. V gave up 7 bases and J gave up 2 bases, with 11 bases separating them. Here the CDR3 reads CASMPIANTEAFF. The CDR3, as DNA: TGTGCCAGCATGCCCATAGCTAACACTGAAGCTTTCTTT.

The chain carries TRBV12-3 or TRBV12-4 and TRBJ1-1, with D tentatively TRBD1 (6 bases). The CDR3 runs 14 residues. Trimming cost V 3 bases and J 4 bases, with 12 bases left between them. CDR3 nucleotide sequence: TGTGCCAGCAGTTTCCTAGGGGGTCCCACTGAAGCTTTCTTT. This gives the protein CASSFLGGPTEAFF.

Turning to this clonotype: With a much larger clone just one base away, this may be a read error. This CDR3 is CASSVTGGPPDAQYF. In DNA form, the CDR3 reads TGTGCCAGCAGTGTCACAGGGGGTCCTCCAGATGCGCAGTATTTT. V is TRBV2 and J is TRBJ2-3, with 8 nucleotides matching TRBD1. The CDR3 extends over 15 amino acids. Germline CDR1 SNHLY, CDR2 FYNNEI.

This clonotype appeared a few times. As DNA, the CDR3 is TGCGCCAGCAGTGAGTCGTTTCCAGGAACCTTCTATGGCTACACCTTC. It encodes CASSESFPGTFYGYTF. This chain joins TRBV10-2 and TRBJ1-2; no clear D. Germline V gives CDR1 WSHSY, CDR2 SAAADI. The CDR3 totals 16 residues. Between the trimmed V and J ends, which lost 0 bases and 4 bases, there was a span of 15 bases.

The rearrangement joins TRBV29-1 to TRBJ2-1; 9 nucleotides align to TRBD2. V shed 5 bases and J 6 bases; nucleotides not matched to a gene: 11. This CDR3 has 15 amino acids. Germline V CDR1 and CDR2: SQVTM, ANQGSEA. Here the CDR3 reads CSVHPLAGLINEQFF. The CDR3 nucleotides read TGCAGCGTTCACCCTCTAGCGGGGCTGATCAATGAGCAGTTCTTC.

V and J are TRBV20-1 and TRBJ2-3; 7 bases fit TRBD2. In germline, CDR1 is DFQATT, CDR2 SNEGSKA (reference sequence). The CDR3 runs to 13 residues. V gave up 2 bases and J gave up 4 bases; unmatched junction bases: 3. CDR3 sequence reads: CSARLGLPDTQYF. CDR3 coding DNA: TGCAGTGCTAGATTGGGACTACCAGATACGCAGTATTTT.

The V call is TRBV5-5, the J call TRBJ1-1; 8 positions agree with TRBD1. Per germline, CDR1 SGHKS and CDR2 YYEKEE (reference sequence). V lost 2 bases to trimming and J lost 6 bases; unmatched junction nucleotides: 6. CDR3 length: 14 amino acids. CDR3 in amino acids: CASSFLDRGAEAFF. The CDR3 nucleotides read TGTGCCAGCAGCTTTCTCGACAGGGGTGCTGAAGCTTTCTTT.